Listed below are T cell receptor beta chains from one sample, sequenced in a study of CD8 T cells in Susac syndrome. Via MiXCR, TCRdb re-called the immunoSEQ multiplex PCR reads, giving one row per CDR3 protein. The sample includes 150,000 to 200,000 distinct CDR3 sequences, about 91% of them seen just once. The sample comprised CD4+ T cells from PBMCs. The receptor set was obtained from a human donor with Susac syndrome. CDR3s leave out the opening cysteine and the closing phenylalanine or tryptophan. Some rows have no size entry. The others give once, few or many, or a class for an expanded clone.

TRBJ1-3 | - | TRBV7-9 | ASSLPQGNTIY
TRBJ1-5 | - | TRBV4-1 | ASSRIQGGNQPQH
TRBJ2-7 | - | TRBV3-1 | ASSWGLLGEQY
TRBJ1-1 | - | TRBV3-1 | ASSQDRAGGTEAF
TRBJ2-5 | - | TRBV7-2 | ASSLEVLQETQY
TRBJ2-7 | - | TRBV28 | ASSPPGQGPYEQY
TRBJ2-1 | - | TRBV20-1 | SALPLAGGRSEQF
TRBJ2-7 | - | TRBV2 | ASRKGTVDEQY
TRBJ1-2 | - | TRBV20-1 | SARPNYGYT
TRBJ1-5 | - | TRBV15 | ATSRGDILGQPQH
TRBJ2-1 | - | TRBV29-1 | SVRLAGGNLYNEQF
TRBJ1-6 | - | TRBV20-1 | SARRTDLNSPLH
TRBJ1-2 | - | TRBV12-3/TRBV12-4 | ASSTDRRYGYT
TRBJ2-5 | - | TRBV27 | ASGRDRGEETQY
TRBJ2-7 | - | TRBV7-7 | ASSSDRGGEQY
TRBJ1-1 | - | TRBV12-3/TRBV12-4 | ASSPRHRINTEAF
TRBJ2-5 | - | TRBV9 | ASSGGTNQETQY
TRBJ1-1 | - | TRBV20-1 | SATLQGRGMNTEAF
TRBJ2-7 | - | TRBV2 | ASSEGRGSLSDEQY
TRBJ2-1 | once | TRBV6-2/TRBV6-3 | ASSRPLSAEQF
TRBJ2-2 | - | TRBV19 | ASSIFPRNTGELF
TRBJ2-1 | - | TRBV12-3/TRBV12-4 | ASSLWPLAESYNEQF
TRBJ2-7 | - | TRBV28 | ASSQGGSLYYEQY
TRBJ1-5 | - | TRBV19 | ASSPTRHSNQPQH
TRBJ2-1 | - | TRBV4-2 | ASSQGQDHNEQF
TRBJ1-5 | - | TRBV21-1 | ASPRTVKEPQH
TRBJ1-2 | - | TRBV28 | ASSQQGDPNYGYT
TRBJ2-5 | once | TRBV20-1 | SAETSGETQY
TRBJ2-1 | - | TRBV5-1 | ASSSMSGTSGVRYNEQF
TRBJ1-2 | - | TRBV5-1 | ASSLKLADFNGYT
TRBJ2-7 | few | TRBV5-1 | ASSLEAGATYEQY
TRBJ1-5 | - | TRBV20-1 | SAGLTASNQPQH
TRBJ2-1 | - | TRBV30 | AWSRLAGNNEQF
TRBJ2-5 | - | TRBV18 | ASSPGGTGEETQY
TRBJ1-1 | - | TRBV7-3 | ASSSNEGGLNTEAF
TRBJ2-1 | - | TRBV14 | ASSQVRGFQF
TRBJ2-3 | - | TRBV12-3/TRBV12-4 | ASSWTGGYTQY